A selection of T cell receptor beta chains follows, all from one sample in a study of T cell responses to AZD1222 COVID-19 vaccine. The protocol was immunoSEQ multiplex PCR, while the TCRdb copy is restricted to in-frame clones and leaves out a portion. The sample includes fewer than 150,000 clones, roughly 92% of them seen just once. Sequenced here: peripheral blood, sampled on day 0 of AZD1222 vaccination. These receptors originate from an adult in good health. The CDR3 runs from the conserved cysteine through the conserved F or W. Each record gives: V gene, D gene, clone size, J gene, CDR3 protein. D genes are given only for firm matches. For some rows the clone size is stated as once, few or many, or as a class when expanded; others skip it.

>TRBV6-1|.|.|TRBJ1-5
CASSEGEGHQPQHF
>TRBV19|TRBD1|.|TRBJ1-2
CATQDRGGYTF
>TRBV24-1|TRBD2|once|TRBJ2-3
CATSEGTSVTDTQYF
>TRBV28|.|.|TRBJ1-2
CASSYGGIYGYTF
>TRBV6-1|.|once|TRBJ1-3
CASSERQFSGNTIYF
>TRBV6-5|.|.|TRBJ2-1
CASSYSGPPGDEQFF
>TRBV5-5|TRBD1|.|TRBJ2-2
CASSPRTGGDTGELFF
>TRBV7-9|TRBD1|.|TRBJ1-2
CASSTGGQGARGYTF
>TRBV27|.|.|TRBJ2-7
CASSFGFSYEQYF
>TRBV7-2|.|.|TRBJ1-6
CASSSYNYNSPLHF
>TRBV10-3|TRBD2|.|TRBJ2-7
CAISESRAGGNYEQYF
>TRBV5-1|.|.|TRBJ2-5
CASSLILAQGETQYF
>TRBV7-6|TRBD1|.|TRBJ2-7
CASSLKTGDYEQYF
>TRBV27|TRBD2|.|TRBJ2-7
CASSSLAGGSYEQYF
>TRBV11-2|.|.|TRBJ2-7
CASGGTYEQYF
>TRBV18|.|.|TRBJ2-2
CATTRTAGGELFF
>TRBV6-5|.|.|TRBJ1-5
CASSYRGGSQPQHF
>TRBV12-3/TRBV12-4|.|.|TRBJ2-7
CASSPEGTVGRYF
>TRBV4-1|.|.|TRBJ1-2
CASSQVGGAAPYGYTF
>TRBV6-5|.|.|TRBJ2-3
CALLLTTDTQYF
>TRBV19|.|.|TRBJ2-3
CASSPRGDTQYF
>TRBV11-2|.|.|TRBJ2-2
CASSLGNWDSNTGELFF
>TRBV7-9|.|few|TRBJ1-2
CASSPKGIGGIYGYTF
>TRBV6-5|TRBD2|.|TRBJ2-7
CASRWAGGLDEQYF
>TRBV11-2|.|.|TRBJ1-2
CASSLGREGNYGYTF
>TRBV3-1/TRBV3-2|.|.|TRBJ2-1
CASSQGPLGGEQFF
>TRBV27|.|.|TRBJ2-2
CASSFTGIGTGELFF
>TRBV2|.|.|TRBJ1-2
CASSGLNLGNYGYTF
>TRBV12-3/TRBV12-4|.|once|TRBJ1-1
CASSLADGEAFF
>TRBV5-4|TRBD1|.|TRBJ2-7
CASSIYGQVHEQYF
>TRBV10-3|TRBD1|.|TRBJ2-7
CAIKREGQGSIYEQYF
>TRBV7-8|.|.|TRBJ2-7
CASSIWTDSYEQYF
>TRBV12-5|.|.|TRBJ2-7
CASGLEQGSYEQYF
>TRBV5-1|.|.|TRBJ2-3
CASSLVPPTDTQYF
>TRBV3-1/TRBV3-2|.|.|TRBJ2-3
CASSHRSSTDTQYF
>TRBV4-2|TRBD1|.|TRBJ1-5
CASSQFAGGGGQPQHF
>TRBV11-3|.|.|TRBJ1-1
CASSLQGGGTEAFF
>TRBV10-3|TRBD1|.|TRBJ1-6
CAISARDRGTSPLHF
>TRBV5-1|.|.|TRBJ1-1
CASSPGQGNTEAFF
>TRBV13|.|.|TRBJ2-1
CASSSPPGPRVDEQFF
>TRBV6-4|TRBD1|.|TRBJ2-2
CASSVRTGTNTGELFF
>TRBV6-5|.|.|TRBJ2-2
CASSYQEGGAGELFF
>TRBV18|TRBD1|once|TRBJ1-6
CASSPDRAEAPSPLHF
>TRBV12-3/TRBV12-4|.|.|TRBJ1-1
CASSRGAEAFF
>TRBV6-5|.|once|TRBJ1-1
CASSYSRSRDTEAFF
>TRBV6-8|.|once|TRBJ1-6
CASYTGIFQMDSPLHF
>TRBV5-1|.|.|TRBJ2-2
CASSFKNTGELFF
>TRBV2|.|once|TRBJ1-5
CASSSWQGSGQPQHF
>TRBV4-1|.|.|TRBJ1-3
CASSQVFGNTIYF
>TRBV2|TRBD1|.|TRBJ2-2
CASRTGANTGELFF
>TRBV18|TRBD2|.|TRBJ2-1
CASSPFQTSGGSYNEQFF
>TRBV10-3|.|.|TRBJ1-4
CAISEFAATNEKLFF
>TRBV6-5|.|once|TRBJ1-1
CASSYLAGDITEAFF
>TRBV5-5|TRBD1|.|TRBJ2-3
CASSFRGGVTDTQYF
>TRBV2|.|.|TRBJ2-3
CASSVVGPTDTQYF